The 22 T cell receptor beta chains below were found in one sample sequenced in a study of OX40 agonist ivuxolimab in advanced cancers. The library was built by means of the immunoSEQ multiplex PCR assay. TCRdb limited this immuneACCESS table to in-frame rearrangements with V and J called. A share of clones is missing; checked studies link under half to unresolved V genes, and the rest is unexplained. This sample lists about 24,000 clones; 79% were detected once. The top ten constitute around 13% of the sample. The starting material was CD4+ or CD8+ T cells sorted from blood, obtained in a trial of the OX40 agonist ivuxolimab. These receptors were obtained from an adult with an advanced solid tumor such as melanoma, head and neck, liver or kidney cancer.

The J gene is TRBJ1-5, the V gene TRBV28; 10 bases agree with TRBD1. Looked up from germline, CDR1 is MDHEN and CDR2 is SYDVKM. J gave up 5 bases and V 6 bases, and 7 bases lay outside the gene matches. There are 15 residues in the CDR3. This chain's CDR3 is CASSLGTGVDQPQHF. The CDR3 DNA reads TGTGCCAGCAGCCTTGGGACAGGGGTTGATCAGCCCCAGCATTTT.

A word on this clone: Other DNA sequences in this specimen translate into the identical CDR3. For the CDR3, the DNA is TGTGCCAGCAGCCGCCGGTCCTCTGGGGCCAACGTCCTGACTTTC. The encoded protein is CASSRRSSGANVLTF. The V call is TRBV6-5, the J call TRBJ2-6; D remains unclear. This CDR3 has 15 residues. CDR1 and CDR2 (germline): MNHEY, SVGAGI. The germline V and J ends were trimmed by 6 bases and 0 bases, with 9 bases remaining between them.

The rearrangement uses TRBV30 and TRBJ2-7; maybe TRBD2 (6 bases). Trimming pared 3 bases from V and 3 bases from J, leaving 15 bases between. Per germline, CDR1 GTSNPN and CDR2 SVGIG (reference sequence). This CDR3 region has 14 residues. The CDR3 reads CAWRTGLMHYEQYF. The CDR3 coding sequence is TGTGCCTGGAGAACGGGACTCATGCACTACGAGCAGTACTTC.

The rearrangement uses TRBV5-4 and TRBJ1-1; no clear D gene. Germline loops: CDR1 SGHNT, CDR2 YYREEE (reference sequence). Trimming took off 4 bases at V and 0 bases at J, with 7 bases between the two ends. This CDR3 comprises 13 residues. CDR3 bases: TGTGCCAGCAGCCAGACGGTGAACACTGAAGCTTTCTTT. It specifies CASSQTVNTEAFF.

The chain uses TRBV18 and TRBJ2-2; 7 nucleotides match TRBD1. Losses at the gene ends were 4 bases for V and 1 base for J; bases not matched to a gene: 3. Germline CDR1 KGHSH, CDR2 LQKENI. This CDR3 is built from 15 residues. CDR3 DNA sequence: TGTGCCAGCTCACTACAGGGGCAGAACACCGGGGAGCTGTTTTTT. This sequence encodes CASSLQGQNTGELFF.

J is TRBJ2-1 and V is TRBV19; possible D gene TRBD1, 5 bases. Germline values: CDR1 LNHDA, CDR2 SQIVND (reference sequence). The ends were cut back, 3 bases at V and 2 bases at J, with 11 bases in the middle. The CDR3 has 15 residues. The CDR3 DNA reads TGTGCCAGTAGTATCTACTCAGGGACCTACAATGAGCAGTTCTTC. It codes for CASSIYSGTYNEQFF.

The chain uses TRBV18 and TRBJ2-7; D gene unclear. The length of the CDR3 is 14 residues. Trimming cost V 2 bases and J 1 base, with 9 bases left between them. CDR1 is KGHSH and CDR2 is LQKENI in the germline V gene. The CDR3 DNA reads as TGTGCCAGCTCACCAAAACAGAAATCCTACGAGCAGTACTTC. It translates to CASSPKQKSYEQYF.

The chain has TRBV7-2 and TRBJ1-2; no definite D call. The CDR3 runs 11 residues. Germline V gene data show CDR1 as SGHTA and CDR2 as FQGNSA. V was cut by 1 base and J by 8 bases, with 5 bases left in between. The CDR3 here is CASSLDVGYTF. The CDR3 bases are TGTGCCAGCAGCTTAGACGTAGGCTACACCTTC.

The chain links TRBV6-5 to TRBJ1-5; no firm D call. The germline CDR1 and CDR2 sequences are MNHEY and SVGAGI. The length of the CDR3 is 14 residues. V was cut by 5 bases and J by 4 bases, with 12 bases left in between. The CDR3 here is CASSPGQSNQPQHF. CDR3 nucleotides: TGTGCCAGCAGTCCCGGGCAGAGTAATCAGCCCCAGCATTTT.

J is TRBJ2-7 and V is TRBV28, with 7 bases matching TRBD1. The trim removed 6 bases at V and 2 bases at J, leaving 4 bases unmatched. The CDR3 totals 13 residues. CDR1 is MDHEN and CDR2 is SYDVKM in the germline V gene. The CDR3 DNA sequence: TGTGCCAGCAGGACAGGGCAAACCTACGAGCAGTACTTC. Protein: CASRTGQTYEQYF.

This chain uses TRBV2 with TRBJ2-1; D not resolved. CDR1 SNHLY and CDR2 FYNNEI come from the germline V gene. This CDR3 comprises 11 residues. The V end lost 7 bases, the J end lost 9 bases, and 10 bases lay between the germline ends. In DNA form, the CDR3 reads TGTGCCAGCAATCTGGGTGGTGAGCAGTTCTTC. It specifies CASNLGGEQFF.

This clone was recorded a few times. V is TRBV7-8 and J is TRBJ1-4, with 10 bases that match TRBD1. The CDR3 extends over 20 amino acids. Germline CDR1 reads SGHVS; CDR2 reads FQNEAQ. Trimming at V came to 5 bases and at J to 1 base, leaving 16 bases not matched to a gene. CDR3 region: CASSLYPGTGEMETNEKLFF. The CDR3, as DNA: TGTGCCAGCAGCCTCTACCCCGGGACAGGGGAAATGGAAACTAATGAAAAACTGTTTTTT.

DNA of the CDR3: TGTGCCAGCAGCTTAGGCCCCATCACAGATACGCAGTATTTT. Its protein product is CASSLGPITDTQYF. The V call is TRBV7-6, the J call TRBJ2-3; no firm D call. V lost 1 base and J lost 2, with 7 bases in between. The germline V gene encodes CDR1 SGHVS and CDR2 FNYEAQ. The CDR3 covers 14 residues.

This rearrangement joins TRBV5-4 to TRBJ2-7; 8 bases are a match to TRBD2. There are 14 residues in the CDR3. Germline V gene sequence: CDR1 SGHNT, CDR2 YYREEE (reference sequence). Trimming cost V 4 bases and J 9 bases; bases outside gene matches: 12. This chain's CDR3 is CASSQPGGLAGQYF. As DNA, the CDR3 is TGTGCCAGCAGCCAACCGGGAGGACTAGCCGGGCAGTACTTC.

V is TRBV5-4 and J is TRBJ2-3, with D possibly called TRBD1 or TRBD2 (6 bases each). Germline values: CDR1 SGHNT, CDR2 YYREEE (reference sequence). The CDR3 length is 14 residues. Trimming stripped 10 bases from V and 4 bases from J, with 19 bases between. The CDR3 coding sequence is TGTGCCCAAGGAGGGGGGCGTGGGTCAGATACGCAGTATTTT. Translation gives CAQGGGRGSDTQYF.

The chain recombines TRBV9 with TRBJ2-7, with 10 bases fitting TRBD1. J lost 7 bases, V lost 2 bases, and 3 bases had no gene match. Germline V lookup: CDR1 SGDLS, CDR2 YYNGEE. This CDR3 has 13 residues. The CDR3 DNA sequence: TGTGCCAGCAGCGTGACAGGGGGCGGTGAGCAGTACTTC. It specifies CASSVTGGGEQYF.

The chain combines TRBV19 with TRBJ2-3; 9 nucleotides match TRBD2. This CDR3 region has 17 residues. CDR1 is LNHDA, CDR2 SQIVND, per germline (reference sequence). After removal of 1 base from V and 4 bases from J, the junction contained 9 bases not matched to a gene. The CDR3 bases are TGTGCCAGTAGTATAGCGCGGGGGGGCCGTGGCGCAGATACGCAGTATTTT. Its protein is CASSIARGGRGADTQYF. Supplemented by reference TRBV19 and TRBJ2-3, the full variable domain reads DGGITQSPKYLFRKEGQNVTLSCEQNLNHDAMYWYRQDPGQGLRLIYYSQIVNDFQKGDIAEGYSVSREKKESFPLTVTSAQKNPTAFYLCASSIARGGRGADTQYFGPGTRLTVL.

The chain carries TRBV5-6 and TRBJ2-5; D perhaps matches TRBD2 (5 bases). Trimming stripped 0 bases from V and 4 bases from J, with 13 bases between. The V gene's germline CDR1 is SGHDT and CDR2 YYEEEE. The length of the CDR3 is 15 residues. CDR3 in DNA: TGTGCCAGCAGCTTGGTAGGTGGGGAGTCAGAGACCCAGTACTTC. The encoded protein is CASSLVGGESETQYF. Full variable domain (outside the CDR3, taken from reference TRBV5-6 and TRBJ2-5): DAGVTQSPTHLIKTRGQQVTLRCSPKSGHDTVSWYQQALGQGPQFIFQYYEEEERQRGNFPDRFSGHQFPNYSSELNVNALLLGDSALYLCASSLVGGESETQYFGPGTRLLVL.

The CDR3 loop reads CASSLSGGAYNEQFF. CDR3 coding DNA: TGTGCCAGCAGCCTTAGCGGGGGGGCCTACAATGAGCAGTTCTTC. This chain joins TRBV7-2 and TRBJ2-1; 11 nucleotides match TRBD2. J was trimmed by 2 bases and V by 5 bases; bases with no gene match: 2. Germline-derived CDR1 and CDR2 are SGHTA and FQGNSA. CDR3 size: 15 residues.

The chain uses TRBV5-4 and TRBJ2-1; the D gene is possibly TRBD1 (6 bases). V was shortened by 1 base and J by 8 bases, with 16 bases between the two germline ends. Germline values: CDR1 SGHNT, CDR2 YYREEE (reference sequence). The CDR3 contains 15 residues. For the CDR3, the DNA is TGTGCCAGCAGCTTGAATCCAGGGGTGGAGCATGAGCAGTTCTTC. Translating it yields CASSLNPGVEHEQFF.

The gene calls are TRBV9 and TRBJ2-5; TRBD1 is a possible D gene (6 bases). This CDR3 spans 15 amino acids. Per germline, CDR1 SGDLS and CDR2 YYNGEE. V was cut by 1 base and J by 2 bases, with 12 bases left in between. CDR3 protein: CASSVQQGNQETQYF. CDR3 coding DNA: TGTGCCAGCAGCGTACAACAGGGTAATCAAGAGACCCAGTACTTC. Complete variable domain (other parts from reference TRBV9 and TRBJ2-5): DSGVTQTPKHLITATGQRVTLRCSPRSGDLSVYWYQQSLDQGLQFLIQYYNGEERAKGNILERFSAQQFPDLHSELNLSSLELGDSALYFCASSVQQGNQETQYFGPGTRLLVL.

The rearrangement joins TRBV6-1 to TRBJ1-3, with D hard to call. This CDR3 has 17 amino acids. Germline CDR1 reads MNHNS; CDR2 reads SASEGT. V was trimmed by 2 bases and J by 0 bases, leaving 14 bases between them. The CDR3 DNA follows: TGTGCCAGCAGTGAACGGAGAGTCACCTTCTCTGGAAACACCATATATTTT. Translating gives CASSERRVTFSGNTIYF.